This paragraph covers one TCR beta chain sequence. Its antigen remains unknown. The QIAseq Immune Repertoire TCR panel built the libraries from around 15 ng of total RNA. TCRdb re-analysed the reads in MiXCR, keeping a single row per CDR3 protein. This sample has a few hundred distinct CDR3 sequences, with 7.8% found just once. The data were taken from a study of circulating CD8 cells and anti-PD-1 response in melanoma. Overall study findings and caveats: Tumor reactivity was tested by peptide assays on expanded sorted subsets. Patients included both untreated and previously treated individuals. At M1, fewer than 8% of TRB clonotypes appeared in multiple subsets.

Live CD3+CD8+TCRalphabeta+ cells were sorted into four subsets by PD-1 and/or TIGIT. Germline V gives CDR1 SGHDN, CDR2 FVKESK. The ends were cut back, 4 bases at V and 3 bases at J, with 7 bases in the middle. CDR3 length: 12 amino acids. This sample comprised CD8+ T cells from PBMCs, obtained at baseline or after one month of anti-PD-1 therapy (not recorded which). The source of this sequence is a human donor with melanoma. The chain combines TRBV14 with TRBJ2-7, with D uncertain. CDR3 sequence reads: CASSPANYEQYF. DNA of the CDR3: TGTGCCAGCAGCCCGGCGAACTACGAGCAGTACTTC.